Sequencing of this T cell receptor beta chain was carried out in a study of Ad26.COV2.S vaccination and SARS-CoV-2 variants. Per germline, CDR1 SNHLY and CDR2 FYNNEI. Trimming cost V 4 bases and J 5 bases; bases outside gene matches: 7. This CDR3 region has 14 residues. This clone has only a few counts. Data came from immunoSEQ multiplex PCR; TCRdb stores just in-frame clones and leaves some out. In the table there are some 320,000 clones, around 84% of which are singletons. Treatment given: 19 received Ad26.COV2.S at low or high dose, single or two shots; a few received placebo; per-sample allocation not given. Vaccine and placebo recipients were sampled on day 63 after the first injection.

This sample comprised peripheral blood, obtained in a trial of Ad26.COV2.S vaccine versus placebo. The chain employs TRBV2 and TRBJ1-1, with TRBD1 matching over 7 bases. The receptor was derived from a person between 18 and 65 years old who received the Ad26.COV2.S COVID-19 vaccine or a placebo. The CDR3 sequence: CASSAEGARTEAFF. As DNA, the CDR3 is TGTGCCAGCAGTGCGGAGGGGGCTAGGACTGAAGCTTTCTTT.